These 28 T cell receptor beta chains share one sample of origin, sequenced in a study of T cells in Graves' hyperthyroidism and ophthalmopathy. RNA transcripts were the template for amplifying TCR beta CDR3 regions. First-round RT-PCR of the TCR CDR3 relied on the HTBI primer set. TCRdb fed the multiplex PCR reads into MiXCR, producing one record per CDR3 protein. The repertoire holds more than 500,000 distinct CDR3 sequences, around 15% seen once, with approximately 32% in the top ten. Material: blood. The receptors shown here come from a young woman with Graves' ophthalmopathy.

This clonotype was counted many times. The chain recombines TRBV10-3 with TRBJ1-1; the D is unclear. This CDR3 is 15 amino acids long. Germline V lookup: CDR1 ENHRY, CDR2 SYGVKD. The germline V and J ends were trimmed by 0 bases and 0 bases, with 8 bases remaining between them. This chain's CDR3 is CAISESSTMNTEAFF. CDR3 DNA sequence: TGTGCCATCAGTGAGTCGAGTACCATGAACACTGAAGCTTTCTTT.

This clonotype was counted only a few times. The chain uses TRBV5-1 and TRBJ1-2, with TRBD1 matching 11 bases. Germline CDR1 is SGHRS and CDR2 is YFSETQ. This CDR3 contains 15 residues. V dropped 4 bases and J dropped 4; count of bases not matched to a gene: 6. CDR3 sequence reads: CASSGTGTGGYGYTF. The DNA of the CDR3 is TGCGCCAGCAGCGGGACCGGGACAGGGGGCTATGGCTACACCTTC.

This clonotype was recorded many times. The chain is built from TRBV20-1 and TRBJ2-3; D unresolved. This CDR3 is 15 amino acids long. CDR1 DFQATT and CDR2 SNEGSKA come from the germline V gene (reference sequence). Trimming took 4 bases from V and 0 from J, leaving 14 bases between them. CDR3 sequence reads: CSATLPSRSTDTQYF. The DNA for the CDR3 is TGCAGTGCTACCCTACCCAGCCGAAGCACAGATACGCAGTATTTT.

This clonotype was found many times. For the CDR3, the DNA is TGTGCCAGCAGTTTCCAGGGATACAATGAGCAGTTCTTC. It specifies CASSFQGYNEQFF. The V and J genes are TRBV27 and TRBJ2-1; D possibly corresponds to TRBD1 (5 bases). This CDR3 is 13 amino acids long. Between the trimmed V and J ends, which lost 3 bases and 4 bases, there was a span of 7 bases. CDR1 and CDR2 (germline): MNHEY, SMNVEV (reference sequence).

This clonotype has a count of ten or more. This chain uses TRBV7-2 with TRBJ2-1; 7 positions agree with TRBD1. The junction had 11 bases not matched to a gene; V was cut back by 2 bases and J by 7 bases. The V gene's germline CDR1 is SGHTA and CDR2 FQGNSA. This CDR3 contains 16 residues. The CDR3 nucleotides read TGTGCCAGCAGCTTAACATTGGGCCAGGGGGTAAATGAGCAGTTCTTC. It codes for CASSLTLGQGVNEQFF.

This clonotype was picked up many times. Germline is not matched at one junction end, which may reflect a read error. The CDR3 coding sequence is TGTGCCAGCAGCCAAGATGGCACCGGGGAGCTGTTTTTT. Protein: CASSQDGTGELFF. The J gene is TRBJ2-2, the V gene TRBV4-3; no firm D call. Germline V gives CDR1 LGHNA, CDR2 YSLEER. This CDR3 is built from 13 residues.

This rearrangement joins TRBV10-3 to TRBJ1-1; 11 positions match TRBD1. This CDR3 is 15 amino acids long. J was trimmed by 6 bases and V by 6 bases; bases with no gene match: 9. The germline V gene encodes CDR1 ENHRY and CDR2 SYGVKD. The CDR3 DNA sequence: TGTGCCATCAGACCACCGGGACAGGGGGACTCTGAAGCTTTCTTT. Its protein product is CAIRPPGQGDSEAFF.

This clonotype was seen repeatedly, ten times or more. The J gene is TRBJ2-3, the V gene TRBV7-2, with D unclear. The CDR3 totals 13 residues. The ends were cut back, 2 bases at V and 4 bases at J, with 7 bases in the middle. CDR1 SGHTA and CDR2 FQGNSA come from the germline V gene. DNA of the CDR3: TGTGCCAGCAGCTTATTCGTAGCAGATACGCAGTATTTT. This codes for CASSLFVADTQYF. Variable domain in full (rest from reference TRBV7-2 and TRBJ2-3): GAGVSQSPSNKVTEKGKDVELRCDPISGHTALYWYRQSLGQGLEFLIYFQGNSAPDKSGLPSDRFSAERTGGSVSTLTIQRTQQEDSAVYLCASSLFVADTQYFGPGTRLTVL.

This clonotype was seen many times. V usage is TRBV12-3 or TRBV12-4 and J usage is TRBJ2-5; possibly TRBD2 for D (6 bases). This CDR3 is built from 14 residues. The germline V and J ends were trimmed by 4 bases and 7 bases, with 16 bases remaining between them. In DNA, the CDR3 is TGTGCCAGCAGTTCCCAGACTAGTCTAGGGACCCAGTACTTC. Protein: CASSSQTSLGTQYF.

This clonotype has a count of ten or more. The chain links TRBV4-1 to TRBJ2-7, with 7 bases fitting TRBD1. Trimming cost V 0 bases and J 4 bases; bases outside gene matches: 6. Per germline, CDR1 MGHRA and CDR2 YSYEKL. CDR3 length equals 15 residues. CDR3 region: CASSQDSGTEYEQYF. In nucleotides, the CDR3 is TGCGCCAGCAGCCAAGATTCGGGGACAGAGTACGAGCAGTACTTC.

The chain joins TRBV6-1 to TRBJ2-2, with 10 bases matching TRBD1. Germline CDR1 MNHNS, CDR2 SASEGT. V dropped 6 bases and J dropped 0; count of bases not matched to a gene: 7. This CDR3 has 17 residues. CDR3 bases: TGTGCCAGCAGGAGAACCGGGACAGGGGCGAACACCGGGGAGCTGTTTTTT. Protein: CASRRTGTGANTGELFF.

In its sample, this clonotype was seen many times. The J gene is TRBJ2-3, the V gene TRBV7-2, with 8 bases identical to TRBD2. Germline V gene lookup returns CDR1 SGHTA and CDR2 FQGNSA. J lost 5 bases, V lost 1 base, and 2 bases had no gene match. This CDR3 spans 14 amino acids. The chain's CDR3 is CASSLDGRGDTQYF. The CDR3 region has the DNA TGTGCCAGCAGCTTAGACGGGAGGGGAGATACGCAGTATTTT.

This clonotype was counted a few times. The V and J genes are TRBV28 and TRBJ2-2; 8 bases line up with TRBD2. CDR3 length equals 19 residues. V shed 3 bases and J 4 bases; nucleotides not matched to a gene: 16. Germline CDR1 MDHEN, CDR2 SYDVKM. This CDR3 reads CASSLLFSGLGGVTGELFF. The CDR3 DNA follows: TGTGCCAGCAGTTTGCTTTTTTCGGGACTAGGGGGGGTCACCGGGGAGCTGTTTTTT.

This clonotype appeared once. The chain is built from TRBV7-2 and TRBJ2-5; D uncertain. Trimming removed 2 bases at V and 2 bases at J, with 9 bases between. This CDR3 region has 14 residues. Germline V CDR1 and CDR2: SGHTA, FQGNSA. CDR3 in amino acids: CASSLLSGQETQYF. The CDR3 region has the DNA TGTGCCAGCAGCTTACTGTCAGGTCAAGAGACCCAGTACTTC.

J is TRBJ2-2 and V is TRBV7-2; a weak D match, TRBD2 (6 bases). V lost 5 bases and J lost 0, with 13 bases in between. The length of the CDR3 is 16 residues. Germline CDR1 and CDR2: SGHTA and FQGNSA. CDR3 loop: CASSPWGLSNTGELFF. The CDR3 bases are TGTGCCAGCAGCCCGTGGGGACTGTCGAACACCGGGGAGCTGTTTTTT.

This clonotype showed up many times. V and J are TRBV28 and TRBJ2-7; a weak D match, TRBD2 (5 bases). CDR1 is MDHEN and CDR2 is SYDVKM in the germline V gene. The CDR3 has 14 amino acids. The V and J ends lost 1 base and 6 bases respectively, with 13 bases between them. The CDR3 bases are TGTGCCAGCAGTTTATCGGCAGGAGCGGTCGAGCAGTACTTC. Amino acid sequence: CASSLSAGAVEQYF. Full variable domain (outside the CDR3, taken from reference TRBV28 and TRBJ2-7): DVKVTQSSRYLVKRTGEKVFLECVQDMDHENMFWYRQDPGLGLRLIYFSYDVKMKEKGDIPEGYSVSREKKERFSLILESASTNQTSMYLCASSLSAGAVEQYFGPGTRLTVT.

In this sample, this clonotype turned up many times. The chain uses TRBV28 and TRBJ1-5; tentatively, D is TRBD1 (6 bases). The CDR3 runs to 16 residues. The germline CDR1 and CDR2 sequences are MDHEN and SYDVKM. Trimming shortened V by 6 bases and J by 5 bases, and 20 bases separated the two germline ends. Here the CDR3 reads CASRALQGGGYQPQHF. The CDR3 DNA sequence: TGTGCCAGCAGGGCTCTACAGGGCGGTGGCTATCAGCCCCAGCATTTT. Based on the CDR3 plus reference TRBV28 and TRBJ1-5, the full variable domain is DVKVTQSSRYLVKRTGEKVFLECVQDMDHENMFWYRQDPGLGLRLIYFSYDVKMKEKGDIPEGYSVSREKKERFSLILESASTNQTSMYLCASRALQGGGYQPQHFGDGTRLSIL.

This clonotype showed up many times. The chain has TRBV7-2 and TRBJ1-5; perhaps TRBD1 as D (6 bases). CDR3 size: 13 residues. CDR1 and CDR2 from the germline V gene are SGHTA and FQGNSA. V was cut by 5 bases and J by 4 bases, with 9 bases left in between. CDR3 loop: CASSAGQNQPQHF. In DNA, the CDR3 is TGTGCCAGCAGCGCCGGACAGAATCAGCCCCAGCATTTT. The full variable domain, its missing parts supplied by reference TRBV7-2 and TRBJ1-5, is GAGVSQSPSNKVTEKGKDVELRCDPISGHTALYWYRQSLGQGLEFLIYFQGNSAPDKSGLPSDRFSAERTGGSVSTLTIQRTQQEDSAVYLCASSAGQNQPQHFGDGTRLSIL.

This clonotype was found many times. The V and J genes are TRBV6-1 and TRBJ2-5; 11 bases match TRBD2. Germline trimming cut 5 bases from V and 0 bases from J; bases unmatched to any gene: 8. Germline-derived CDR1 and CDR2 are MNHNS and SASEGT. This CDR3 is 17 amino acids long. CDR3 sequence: CASSWKGLAAYQETQYF. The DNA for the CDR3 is TGTGCCAGCAGTTGGAAGGGACTAGCGGCGTACCAAGAGACCCAGTACTTC.

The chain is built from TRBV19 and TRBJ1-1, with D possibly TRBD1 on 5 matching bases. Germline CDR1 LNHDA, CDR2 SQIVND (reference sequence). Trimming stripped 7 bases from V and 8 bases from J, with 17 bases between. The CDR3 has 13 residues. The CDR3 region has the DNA TGTGCCAGTAAAGGGGTCGCAGAGCGCGAAGCTTTCTTT. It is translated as CASKGVAEREAFF. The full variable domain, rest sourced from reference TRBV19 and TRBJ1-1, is DGGITQSPKYLFRKEGQNVTLSCEQNLNHDAMYWYRQDPGQGLRLIYYSQIVNDFQKGDIAEGYSVSREKKESFPLTVTSAQKNPTAFYLCASKGVAEREAFFGQGTRLTVV.

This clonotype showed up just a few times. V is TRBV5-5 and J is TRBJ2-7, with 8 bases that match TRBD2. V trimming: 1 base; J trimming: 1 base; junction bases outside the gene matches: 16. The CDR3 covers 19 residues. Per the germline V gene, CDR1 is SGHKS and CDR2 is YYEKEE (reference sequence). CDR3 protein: CASSLQLGGTGRVSYEQYF. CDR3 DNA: TGTGCCAGCAGCTTGCAATTGGGCGGTACCGGGAGGGTTTCCTACGAGCAGTACTTC.

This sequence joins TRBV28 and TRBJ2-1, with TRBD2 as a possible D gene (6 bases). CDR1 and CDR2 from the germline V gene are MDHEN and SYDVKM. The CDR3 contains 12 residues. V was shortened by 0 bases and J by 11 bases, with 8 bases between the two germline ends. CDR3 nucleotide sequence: TGTGCCAGCAGTTTATGGGACTACCAGCAGTTCTTC. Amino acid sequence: CASSLWDYQQFF.

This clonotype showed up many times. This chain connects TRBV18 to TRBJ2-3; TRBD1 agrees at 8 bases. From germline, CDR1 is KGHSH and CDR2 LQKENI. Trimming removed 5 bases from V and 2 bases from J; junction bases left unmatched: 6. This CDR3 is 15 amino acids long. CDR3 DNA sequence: TGTGCCAGCTCATCTTGGACAGGGTTCACAGATACGCAGTATTTT. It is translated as CASSSWTGFTDTQYF.

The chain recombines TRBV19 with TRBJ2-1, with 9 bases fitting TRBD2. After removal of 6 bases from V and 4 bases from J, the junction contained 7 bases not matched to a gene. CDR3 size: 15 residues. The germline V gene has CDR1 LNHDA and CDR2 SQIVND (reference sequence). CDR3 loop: CASRGQREVYNEQFF. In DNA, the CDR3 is TGTGCCAGTAGAGGACAGCGGGAGGTTTACAATGAGCAGTTCTTC.

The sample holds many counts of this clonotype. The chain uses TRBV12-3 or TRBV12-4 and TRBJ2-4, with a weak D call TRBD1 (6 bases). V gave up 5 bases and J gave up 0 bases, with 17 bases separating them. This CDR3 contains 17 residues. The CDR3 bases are TGTGCCAGCAGTGAGGAGCCGACAGGACTAGCCAAAAACATTCAGTACTTC. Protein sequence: CASSEEPTGLAKNIQYF.

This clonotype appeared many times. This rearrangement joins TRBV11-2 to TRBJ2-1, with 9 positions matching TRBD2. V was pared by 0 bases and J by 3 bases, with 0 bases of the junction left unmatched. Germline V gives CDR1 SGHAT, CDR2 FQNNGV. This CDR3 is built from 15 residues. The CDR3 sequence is CASSLETSGYNEQFF. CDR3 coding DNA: TGTGCCAGCAGCTTAGAGACTAGCGGCTACAATGAGCAGTTCTTC.

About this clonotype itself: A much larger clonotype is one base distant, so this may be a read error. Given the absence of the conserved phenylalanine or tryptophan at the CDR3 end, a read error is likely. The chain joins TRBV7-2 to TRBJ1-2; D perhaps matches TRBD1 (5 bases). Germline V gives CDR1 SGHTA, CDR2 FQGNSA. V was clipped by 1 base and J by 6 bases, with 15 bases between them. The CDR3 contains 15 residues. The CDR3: CASSLGAKGRNGYTL. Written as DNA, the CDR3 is TGTGCCAGCAGCTTAGGGGCCAAGGGGCGGAATGGCTACACCCTC.

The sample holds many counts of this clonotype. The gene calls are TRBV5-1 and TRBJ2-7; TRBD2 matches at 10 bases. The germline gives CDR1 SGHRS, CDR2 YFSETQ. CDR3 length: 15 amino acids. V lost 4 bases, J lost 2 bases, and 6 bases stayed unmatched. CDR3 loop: CASSPRTSGTYEQYF. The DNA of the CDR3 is TGCGCCAGCAGCCCACGGACTAGCGGAACCTACGAGCAGTACTTC.